Below are 15 T cell receptor beta chains sequenced from a single sample in a study of cytomegalovirus exposure and HLA in healthy donors. Use of 60 Vbeta and 13 Jbeta primers characterized the PCR. Data came from immunoSEQ multiplex PCR; TCRdb stores just in-frame clones and leaves some out. The sample records about 110,000 clones, 70% to 80% being singletons. Sequenced: PBMCs. The source of these receptors is a female donor in good health and CMV-seropositive.

The chain joins TRBV12-5 to TRBJ2-5; maybe TRBD2 (5 bases). The germline CDR1 and CDR2 sequences are LGHNT and FRNRAP. There are 12 residues in the CDR3. V shed 4 bases and J shed 3 bases, with 6 bases lying between them. CDR3 sequence reads: CASGWREETQYF. The CDR3 region has the DNA TGTGCTAGTGGTTGGCGGGAAGAGACCCAGTACTTC.

This clone was observed once. The V call is TRBV13, the J call TRBJ2-1; 7 nucleotides align to TRBD2. Germline V gene lookup returns CDR1 PRHDT and CDR2 FYEKMQ (reference sequence). J was trimmed by 14 bases and V by 3 bases; bases with no gene match: 7. The CDR3 totals 12 residues. CDR3 bases: TGTGCCAGCAGCTTGATCGGGACTACTGAGTTCTTC. The encoded protein is CASSLIGTTEFF.

This chain joins TRBV27 and TRBJ1-2; 8 nucleotides align to TRBD1. V shed 2 bases, J shed 5 bases, and the junction held 10 bases outside the gene matches. The CDR3 is 16 amino acids. Germline lookup yields CDR1 MNHEY and CDR2 SMNVEV (reference sequence). This CDR3 reads CASSLLPGTGVYGYTF. In DNA, the CDR3 is TGTGCCAGCAGTTTACTGCCGGGGACAGGAGTATATGGCTACACCTTC.

The chain combines TRBV19 with TRBJ1-2; D not resolved. This CDR3 contains 14 residues. Germline CDR1 LNHDA, CDR2 SQIVND (reference sequence). The germline V and J ends were trimmed by 3 bases and 0 bases, with 8 bases remaining between them. CDR3 in DNA: TGTGCCAGTAGTATGGTCAGCGCTAACTATGGCTACACCTTC. Translated: CASSMVSANYGYTF.

The gene calls are TRBV10-3 and TRBJ2-3; TRBD2 might be the D (5 bases). Germline-derived CDR1 and CDR2 are ENHRY and SYGVKD. Deletions cut 7 bases from V and 1 base from J, with 12 bases between. This CDR3 comprises 14 residues. The CDR3 nucleotides read TGTGCCATCAAGGAGGTCGCGGGCACAGATACGCAGTATTTT. Its protein is CAIKEVAGTDTQYF.

V is TRBV5-1 and J is TRBJ2-7; 7 nucleotides agree with TRBD1. V gave up 0 bases and J gave up 2 bases; unmatched junction bases: 2. Germline V gives CDR1 SGHRS, CDR2 YFSETQ. This CDR3 comprises 14 residues. The chain's CDR3 is CASSLAQGAYEQYF. CDR3 coding DNA: TGCGCCAGCAGCTTGGCCCAGGGGGCCTACGAGCAGTACTTC. The whole variable domain, filled in from reference TRBV5-1 and TRBJ2-7, reads KAGVTQTPRYLIKTRGQQVTLSCSPISGHRSVSWYQQTPGQGLQFLFEYFSETQRNKGNFPGRFSGRQFSNSRSEMNVSTLELGDSALYLCASSLAQGAYEQYFGPGTRLTVT.

The rearrangement uses TRBV27 and TRBJ2-7, with TRBD2 matching over 14 bases. Germline loops: CDR1 MNHEY, CDR2 SMNVEV (reference sequence). The CDR3 spans 15 residues. V was clipped by 5 bases and J by 7 bases; unmatched bases: 7. The CDR3 nucleotides read TGTGCCAGCAGTCAGGGACTAGCGGGAGTTCAGGAGCAGTACTTC. As protein: CASSQGLAGVQEQYF.

This clone occurred a few times. Other nucleotide sequences from this sample produce the same CDR3. This chain joins TRBV28 and TRBJ1-2, with no clear D. This CDR3 contains 11 residues. The V gene's germline CDR1 is MDHEN and CDR2 SYDVKM. The germline V and J ends were trimmed by 6 bases and 2 bases, with 4 bases remaining between them. The CDR3 region is CASSRNYGYTF. Written as DNA, the CDR3 is TGTGCCAGCAGCAGAAACTATGGCTACACCTTC.

In this sample, this clone turned up once. J is TRBJ1-6 and V is TRBV2; 9 bases align to TRBD1. Per germline, CDR1 SNHLY and CDR2 FYNNEI. With 6 bases clipped from V and 6 bases from J, the junction kept 6 bases outside the gene matches. This CDR3 region has 15 residues. The CDR3 DNA follows: TGTGCCAGCAGGGACAGGGGTTCGTCTAATTCACCCCTCCACTTT. The encoded protein is CASRDRGSSNSPLHF.

Here the CDR3 DNA reads TGTGCCAGCAGTCCGTGGACAGGGGGCCTTAAGAATGAGCAGTTCTTC. Translation gives CASSPWTGGLKNEQFF. The gene calls are TRBV27 and TRBJ2-1; 11 bases align to TRBD1. The germline CDR1 and CDR2 sequences are MNHEY and SMNVEV (reference sequence). The CDR3 extends over 16 amino acids. Trimming removed 5 bases from V and 7 bases from J; junction bases left unmatched: 10.

There are a few counts of this clone. V usage is TRBV5-1 and J usage is TRBJ1-1; a weak D match, TRBD1 (5 bases). CDR3 size: 15 residues. Per the germline V gene, CDR1 is SGHRS and CDR2 is YFSETQ. The V and J ends lost 3 bases and 3 bases respectively, with 15 bases between them. The CDR3 DNA reads TGCGCCAGCAGCTGGGGCAGAGGAGGGGACACTGAAGCTTTCTTT. Residues: CASSWGRGGDTEAFF.

For the CDR3, the DNA is TGTGCCAGCAGCTTAGGAATAGGACTAGCGACCCTCACAGATACGCAGTATTTT. This codes for CASSLGIGLATLTDTQYF. The chain uses TRBV7-8 and TRBJ2-3, with 9 positions matching TRBD2. Germline CDR1 is SGHVS and CDR2 is FQNEAQ. The CDR3 runs 18 residues. V shed 1 base, J shed 2 bases, and the junction held 10 bases outside the gene matches.

The V and J genes are TRBV18 and TRBJ1-4, with TRBD1 as a possible D gene (6 bases). The CDR3 extends over 13 amino acids. The ends were cut back, 3 bases at V and 11 bases at J, with 13 bases in the middle. The germline gives CDR1 KGHSH, CDR2 LQKENI. The CDR3 region has the DNA TGTGCCAGCTCACCTCCCGGGACACACAAACTGTTTTTT. Translated, it gives CASSPPGTHKLFF.

The chain employs TRBV6-1 and TRBJ1-3; D perhaps matches TRBD1 (5 bases). The CDR3 spans 14 residues. The V and J ends lost 5 bases and 5 bases respectively, with 13 bases between them. Germline CDR1 MNHNS, CDR2 SASEGT. The CDR3 nucleotides are TGTGCCAGCAGTACCTCGGAGGGACGAAACACCATATATTTT. Translating gives CASSTSEGRNTIYF.

This clone was recorded a few times. The V gene is TRBV30, the J gene TRBJ1-1; possible D gene TRBD1, 5 bases. Germline V gives CDR1 GTSNPN, CDR2 SVGIG (reference sequence). V was shortened by 1 base and J by 0 bases, with 15 bases between the two germline ends. The CDR3 has 16 amino acids. DNA for the CDR3: TGTGCCTGGAGTGCGGGGTGGGGGGTGATGAACACTGAAGCTTTCTTT. It yields the protein CAWSAGWGVMNTEAFF.